The source of this T cell receptor beta chain is a study of PD-L1 blockade in urothelial cancer. For the study at large: As for prior chemotherapy regimens, patients had received 0 to 3. After treatment start, blood was analyzed at 3 weeks (second dose) and at 6 weeks. A median blood sample held approximately 150,000 T cells and roughly 79,000 unique TCRs.

The sample's time point: peripheral blood 6 weeks after treatment start. Sequenced by immunoSEQ multiplex PCR; TCRdb stores in-frame clones only, minus some. In the table there are 95,000 to 130,000 clones, around 89% of which are singletons. The clonotype comes from a man aged 60 to 69 with urothelial cancer. The source material was PBMCs, sampled around atezolizumab (anti-PD-L1) treatment.

CDR3 loop: CASSYWTGGGVDEQFF. The DNA of the CDR3 is TGTGCCAGCAGTTACTGGACAGGGGGAGGTGTGGATGAGCAGTTCTTC. The chain has TRBV6-5 and TRBJ2-1; 10 positions agree with TRBD1. V shed 1 base and J 8 bases; nucleotides not matched to a gene: 8. This CDR3 is 16 amino acids long. The germline gives CDR1 MNHEY, CDR2 SVGAGI.